Following are 24 T cell receptor beta chains from one sample sequenced in a study of siplizumab effects on memory and regulatory T cells (dated by TCRdb to about 2019). To prepare the library, the immunoSEQ multiplex PCR assay was applied. The immuneACCESS repertoire file appears here via TCRdb, limited to in-frame rearrangements. These files lack a portion of the clones; in checked studies, under half of the deficit traces to unresolved V genes, and the cause of the others is not known. The sample profile shows tens of thousands of clones; roughly 94% of them were found once. Approximately 17% of the sample comes from the top ten. Sequences were obtained from CD8+ T cells sorted from blood. The receptors derive from a human donor in good health.

CDR3 residues: CASSLGTGSRETQYF. CDR3 in DNA: TGTGCCAGCAGCTTGGGGACAGGGTCAAGAGAGACCCAGTACTTC. The rearrangement uses TRBV11-3 and TRBJ2-5; 9 bases line up with TRBD1. CDR3 length: 15 residues. Germline trimming cut 3 bases from V and 4 bases from J; bases unmatched to any gene: 6. Per the germline V gene, CDR1 is SGHNT and CDR2 is YENEEA.

The V call is TRBV9, the J call TRBJ1-4; a possible D gene is TRBD1 (6 bases). Per the germline V gene, CDR1 is SGDLS and CDR2 is YYNGEE. Between the trimmed V and J ends, which lost 4 bases and 5 bases, there was a span of 12 bases. The CDR3 has 14 residues. Here the CDR3 DNA reads TGTGCCAGCAGCCGAGGGGGGAGCAATGAAAAACTGTTTTTT. Encoded protein: CASSRGGSNEKLFF.

V and J are TRBV29-1 and TRBJ2-2; D might be TRBD1 or TRBD2, each matching 5 bases. Looked up from germline, CDR1 is SQVTM and CDR2 is ANQGSEA. CDR3 length: 13 amino acids. With 5 bases removed from V and 6 bases from J, the gap between germline ends came to 13 bases. The DNA for the CDR3 is TGCAGCGTTTCCGGGACCTCTTCCGGGGAGCTGTTTTTT. This codes for CSVSGTSSGELFF.

This rearrangement joins TRBV5-5 to TRBJ1-5, with D unresolved. CDR1 and CDR2 (germline): SGHKS, YYEKEE (reference sequence). The CDR3 contains 16 residues. Trimming left V 0 bases short and J 2 bases short, with 12 bases between. The CDR3 spells CASSLGQARGNQPQHF. The CDR3 nucleotides are TGTGCCAGCAGCTTGGGGCAGGCAAGGGGCAATCAGCCCCAGCATTTT.

This sequence joins TRBV19 and TRBJ2-5, with D perhaps TRBD2 (6 bases). This CDR3 is built from 14 residues. The germline V gene encodes CDR1 LNHDA and CDR2 SQIVND (reference sequence). The V end lost 3 bases, the J end lost 0 bases, and 8 bases lay between the germline ends. The CDR3 DNA sequence: TGTGCCAGTAGTATTGCGGGAAACCAAGAGACCCAGTACTTC. It yields the protein CASSIAGNQETQYF.

The chain combines TRBV5-1 with TRBJ2-1; TRBD2 agrees at 15 bases. V was clipped by 3 bases and J by 8 bases; unmatched bases: 18. The germline gives CDR1 SGHRS, CDR2 YFSETQ. The CDR3 consists of 20 residues. The CDR3 nucleotides are TGCGCCAGCAGCTCGCCCCCGGACAGGACTAGCGGGAGGGGTCGCGATGAGCAGTTCTTC. Residues: CASSSPPDRTSGRGRDEQFF.

The genes are TRBV2 and TRBJ2-7; 7 bases fit TRBD1. From germline, CDR1 is SNHLY and CDR2 FYNNEI. The CDR3 contains 13 residues. Unmatched junction bases numbered 8, after V lost 7 bases and J lost 5 bases. The CDR3 spells CASIAQGQDEQYF. For the CDR3, the DNA is TGTGCCAGCATTGCACAGGGGCAAGACGAGCAGTACTTC.

This chain links TRBV15 with TRBJ2-5, with D hard to call. In germline, CDR1 is LNHNV, CDR2 YYDKDF (reference sequence). The CDR3 is 12 residues long. V gave up 3 bases and J gave up 5 bases, with 7 bases separating them. CDR3 bases: TGTGCCACCAGCAGGGCCCCGGAGACCCAGTACTTC. Protein product: CATSRAPETQYF.

Points on this clone: Relative to the germline gene, one junction end is altered; a read error may explain this. For the CDR3, the DNA is TGTGCCTGGACCGGTCCGTACGGGCAGTACTTC. Its translation: CAWTGPYGQYF. The rearrangement joins TRBV30 to TRBJ2-7; D is unclear. The CDR3 length is 11 residues. CDR1 GTSNPN and CDR2 SVGIG come from the germline V gene (reference sequence).

The CDR3 bases are TGTGCCAGCAGCGCCAGTGGACAGGACTACGAGCAGTACTTC. Translation: CASSASGQDYEQYF. The rearrangement links TRBV9 to TRBJ2-7; TRBD1 aligns across 7 bases. Germline V CDR1 and CDR2: SGDLS, YYNGEE. This CDR3 comprises 14 residues. Trimming took 3 bases from V and 3 from J; bases not matched to a gene: 6.

The V call is TRBV10-3, the J call TRBJ2-3; 14 bases match TRBD2. The CDR3 is made up of 18 amino acids. Germline CDR1 reads ENHRY; CDR2 reads SYGVKD. J was trimmed by 3 bases and V by 6 bases; bases with no gene match: 11. The CDR3 DNA reads as TGTGCCATCAGAGTTTCCGGGACTAGCGGGAGAGAGACAGATACGCAGTATTTT. Translation: CAIRVSGTSGRETDTQYF.

J is TRBJ1-5 and V is TRBV28; TRBD1 matches at 8 bases. V trimming: 3 bases; J trimming: 2 bases; junction bases outside the gene matches: 9. The CDR3 sequence is 17 residues long. The germline V gene has CDR1 MDHEN and CDR2 SYDVKM. The CDR3 region has the DNA TGTGCCAGCAGTTTCGATCCACAGGGGGGAGGCAATCAGCCCCAGCATTTT. Protein product: CASSFDPQGGGNQPQHF.

The chain links TRBV19 to TRBJ2-3, with D perhaps TRBD1 or TRBD2 (5 bases each). Per germline, CDR1 LNHDA and CDR2 SQIVND (reference sequence). The V end lost 3 bases, the J end lost 4 bases, and 14 bases lay between the germline ends. This CDR3 region has 15 residues. CDR3 loop: CASSIGASTADTQYF. The CDR3 DNA sequence: TGTGCCAGTAGTATCGGGGCCTCAACGGCAGATACGCAGTATTTT.

The V and J genes are TRBV27 and TRBJ2-5, with 8 bases aligning to TRBD2. The DNA end lines up better with TRBJ2-7; the J call may be wrong. Germline V gene lookup returns CDR1 MNHEY and CDR2 SMNVEV (reference sequence). The CDR3 has 15 amino acids. CDR3 loop: CASSLSSGITYEQYF. The CDR3 DNA is TGTGCCAGCAGTTTGAGTAGCGGGATCACTTACGAGCAGTACTTC.

This sequence joins TRBV9 and TRBJ2-7; D may be TRBD2 (6 bases). Germline V gene sequence: CDR1 SGDLS, CDR2 YYNGEE. The CDR3 totals 15 residues. The V end was cut by 1 base, the J end by 1 base, with 12 bases between. The CDR3 DNA sequence: TGTGCCAGCAGCGTATCAGGCGGGAAGTCCTACGAGCAGTACTTC. Protein: CASSVSGGKSYEQYF.

V and J are TRBV5-4 and TRBJ2-1; no clear D gene. The germline V gene has CDR1 SGHNT and CDR2 YYREEE (reference sequence). Trimming cost V 4 bases and J 6 bases, with 8 bases left between them. CDR3 length equals 12 residues. The CDR3 loop reads CASSPVGNEQFF. The CDR3 coding sequence is TGTGCCAGCAGCCCCGTAGGCAATGAGCAGTTCTTC. Full variable domain (outside the CDR3, taken from reference TRBV5-4 and TRBJ2-1): ETGVTQSPTHLIKTRGQQVTLRCSSQSGHNTVSWYQQALGQGPQFIFQYYREEENGRGNFPPRFSGLQFPNYSSELNVNALELDDSALYLCASSPVGNEQFFGPGTRLTVL.

The rearrangement joins TRBV9 to TRBJ1-5, with 7 bases that match TRBD1. V dropped 0 bases and J dropped 10; count of bases not matched to a gene: 7. CDR1 is SGDLS, CDR2 YYNGEE, per germline. CDR3 length equals 14 residues. The CDR3 DNA reads TGTGCCAGCAGCGTAGGACAGGGATCTTTTCCCCAGCATTTT. As protein: CASSVGQGSFPQHF.

This clone was counted once. The genes are TRBV4-1 and TRBJ2-7; D is perhaps TRBD2 (6 bases). CDR1 MGHRA and CDR2 YSYEKL come from the germline V gene. The CDR3 covers 14 residues. The V end lost 1 base, the J end lost 4 bases, and 11 bases lay between the germline ends. The CDR3 sequence is CASSQAGAGYEQYF. The CDR3 DNA follows: TGCGCCAGCAGCCAAGCGGGAGCTGGGTACGAGCAGTACTTC.

This rearrangement joins TRBV28 to TRBJ2-1, with a possible D match to TRBD2 (5 bases). Germline CDR1 reads MDHEN; CDR2 reads SYDVKM. The CDR3 sequence is 15 residues long. The V end was cut by 6 bases, the J end by 3 bases, with 15 bases between. In nucleotides, the CDR3 is TGTGCCAGCAGGGAACAAGCGGATGTCTACAATGAGCAGTTCTTC. Translated, it gives CASREQADVYNEQFF. Full variable domain (outside the CDR3, taken from reference TRBV28 and TRBJ2-1): DVKVTQSSRYLVKRTGEKVFLECVQDMDHENMFWYRQDPGLGLRLIYFSYDVKMKEKGDIPEGYSVSREKKERFSLILESASTNQTSMYLCASREQADVYNEQFFGPGTRLTVL.

The gene calls are TRBV5-6 and TRBJ2-3, with 7 bases identical to TRBD1. This CDR3 spans 17 amino acids. Per the germline V gene, CDR1 is SGHDT and CDR2 is YYEEEE. The trim removed 4 bases at V and 6 bases at J, leaving 17 bases unmatched. The CDR3 region has the DNA TGTGCCAGCAGCGAATACAGGGGTGGCCCGGTGGGGGATACGCAGTATTTT. Protein sequence: CASSEYRGGPVGDTQYF.

This clone was recorded a few times. The rearrangement uses TRBV2 and TRBJ1-6; D not certain. V was shortened by 11 bases and J by 7 bases, with 15 bases between the two germline ends. In germline, CDR1 is SNHLY, CDR2 FYNNEI. The CDR3 length is 13 residues. The CDR3 loop reads CAGRLDSNSPLHF. In DNA form, the CDR3 reads TGTGCCGGACGACTTGATTCAAATTCACCCCTCCACTTT.

The J gene is TRBJ2-1, the V gene TRBV19; 9 bases are a match to TRBD2. The ends lost 7 bases at V and 0 bases at J; junction bases unmatched: 4. CDR1 and CDR2 (germline): LNHDA, SQIVND (reference sequence). The CDR3 spans 15 residues. The CDR3 here is CASTHSGSSYNEQFF. Written as DNA, the CDR3 is TGTGCCAGTACCCATAGCGGGAGCTCCTACAATGAGCAGTTCTTC.

The chain employs TRBV5-1 and TRBJ2-7, with 10 bases lining up with TRBD2. This CDR3 has 14 amino acids. From germline, CDR1 is SGHRS and CDR2 YFSETQ. The V and J ends lost 3 bases and 1 base, in that order; junction bases with no gene match: 1. The CDR3 coding sequence is TGCGCCAGCAGCTGGACTAGCGGATCCTACGAGCAGTACTTC. Its protein product is CASSWTSGSYEQYF.

This chain joins TRBV27 and TRBJ1-6, with 7 bases lining up with TRBD1. CDR1 is MNHEY and CDR2 is SMNVEV in the germline V gene (reference sequence). After removal of 5 bases from V and 7 bases from J, the junction contained 2 bases not matched to a gene. The CDR3 has 13 residues. Here the CDR3 reads CASSRDSNSPLHF. The CDR3 DNA follows: TGTGCCAGCAGTCGGGACAGCAATTCACCCCTCCACTTT.